The sequence of this T cell receptor (beta chain) was determined in a study of siplizumab effects on memory and regulatory T cells. Study-level findings and limits: In controls, 26.9% of mappable alloreactive CD4+ clones were Treg-derived on average, versus about 69% with siplizumab.

Profiled with immunoSEQ multiplex PCR; TCRdb holds only in-frame clones, not every one. This sample has about 66,000 clones, with just over 95% found just once. V lost 7 bases and J 1 base, leaving 7 bases between the germline ends. Germline V gene lookup returns CDR1 MNHNS and CDR2 SASEGT. The CDR3 has 12 residues. In the case of this clone: What it binds is not known.

The genes are TRBV6-1 and TRBJ1-2; D is ambiguous. The receptor was isolated from a human donor in good health. Sample: naive CD8+ T cells sorted from blood. In nucleotides, the CDR3 is TGTGCCAGCATGGGCAGTAACTATGGCTACACCTTC. Amino acid sequence: CASMGSNYGYTF.